These 5 T cell receptor beta chains originate from one sample sequenced in a study of brain T cells in children with intractable seizures. Profiling relied on immunoSEQ multiplex PCR, and the TCRdb table lists in-frame clones only, not all of them. Of about 340,000 clones listed, 93% are singletons. Time point here: blood from clinic visit 5 months post-surgery; TSC patient then seizure free. This specimen consisted of peripheral blood, obtained 5 to 6 months after surgery. Every receptor here comes from a boy under two years old with tuberous sclerosis and intractable seizures.

V gene TRBV30 combines with J gene TRBJ2-2; D is perhaps TRBD2 (5 bases). V lost 6 bases to trimming and J lost 0 bases, with 11 bases between them. Looked up from germline, CDR1 is GTSNPN and CDR2 is SVGIG (reference sequence). The CDR3 is made up of 14 amino acids. The CDR3, as DNA: TGTGCCTGTGAGGGAGACACGAACACCGGGGAGCTGTTTTTT. Protein sequence: CACEGDTNTGELFF.

This chain uses TRBV29-1 with TRBJ2-2; a possible D gene is TRBD2 (6 bases). Between the trimmed V and J ends, which lost 7 bases and 7 bases, there was a span of 13 bases. Per the germline V gene, CDR1 is SQVTM and CDR2 is ANQGSEA. This CDR3 has 12 amino acids. CDR3 loop: CSAGERGGELFF. Here the CDR3 DNA reads TGCAGCGCGGGAGAACGCGGCGGGGAGCTGTTTTTT.

The V and J genes are TRBV5-6 and TRBJ2-5, with no clear D. Germline V CDR1 and CDR2: SGHDT, YYEEEE. This CDR3 has 14 amino acids. Trimming shortened V by 3 bases and J by 3 bases, and 12 bases separated the two germline ends. For the CDR3, the DNA is TGTGCCAGCAGCTCCTATCAGGAAAAAGAGACCCAGTACTTC. Translating it yields CASSSYQEKETQYF.

In DNA, the CDR3 is TGTGCCAGCAGCTTTAAAGCGCGGACGGATAATTCACCCCTCCACTTT. Its protein product is CASSFKARTDNSPLHF. This sequence joins TRBV7-6 and TRBJ1-6, with unresolved D. Germline lookup yields CDR1 SGHVS and CDR2 FNYEAQ. Trimming removed 3 bases at V and 5 bases at J, with 14 bases between. The CDR3 is 16 amino acids.

The V call is TRBV9, the J call TRBJ2-1, with 15 bases lining up with TRBD2. Germline V gene lookup returns CDR1 SGDLS and CDR2 YYNGEE. Germline trimming cut 4 bases from V and 4 bases from J; bases unmatched to any gene: 12. The CDR3 is 19 residues long. The CDR3 bases are TGTGCCAGCAGCACGGGACTAGCGGGGGGACGTACTCGTTACAATGAGCAGTTCTTC. It specifies CASSTGLAGGRTRYNEQFF.